Listed here are 7 T cell receptor beta chains from one sample, sequenced in a study of technical replicates of blood from a handful of donors. Profiling relied on immunoSEQ multiplex PCR, and the TCRdb table lists in-frame clones only, not all of them. The sample contains more than 65,000 clones, nearly 95% of which appear only once. Material: T cells isolated from PBMCs. Every receptor here comes from a human donor in good health.

This chain connects TRBV19 to TRBJ1-5, with TRBD1 matching 9 bases. The length of the CDR3 is 14 residues. V shed 4 bases, J shed 6 bases, and the junction held 4 bases outside the gene matches. Germline V lookup: CDR1 LNHDA, CDR2 SQIVND (reference sequence). In DNA, the CDR3 is TGTGCCAGTAGTACGACAGGGGGAAGTCAGCCCCAGCATTTT. Its protein is CASSTTGGSQPQHF.

This sequence joins TRBV5-1 and TRBJ2-7, with no clear D. CDR1 and CDR2 (germline): SGHRS, YFSETQ. The germline V and J ends were trimmed by 0 bases and 7 bases, with 11 bases remaining between them. The CDR3 length is 13 residues. CDR3 DNA: TGCGCCAGCAGCTTGGGCGACACTCTGGAGCAGTACTTC. Translating gives CASSLGDTLEQYF.

The chain has TRBV28 and TRBJ2-1; 8 positions match TRBD2. The CDR3 spans 13 residues. Germline V gene data show CDR1 as MDHEN and CDR2 as SYDVKM. The junction had 2 bases not matched to a gene; V was cut back by 2 bases and J by 8 bases. Here the CDR3 reads CASSLAGGHEQFF. The CDR3 nucleotides are TGTGCCAGCAGTTTAGCGGGAGGCCATGAGCAGTTCTTC. The full variable domain, in which reference TRBV28 and TRBJ2-1 provide the parts outside the CDR3, is DVKVTQSSRYLVKRTGEKVFLECVQDMDHENMFWYRQDPGLGLRLIYFSYDVKMKEKGDIPEGYSVSREKKERFSLILESASTNQTSMYLCASSLAGGHEQFFGPGTRLTVL.

This chain connects TRBV28 to TRBJ2-7, with 7 bases matching TRBD2. CDR1 and CDR2 from the germline V gene are MDHEN and SYDVKM. V lost 4 bases and J lost 4; bases outside the gene matches: 10. The CDR3 spans 15 residues. CDR3 in DNA: TGTGCCAGCAGTTGGGTGCGGGACTATAATTACGAGCAGTACTTC. It is translated as CASSWVRDYNYEQYF.

The chain combines TRBV6-5 with TRBJ2-7; 10 nucleotides agree with TRBD1. Germline CDR1 is MNHEY and CDR2 is SVGAGI. The junction had 2 bases not matched to a gene; V was cut back by 5 bases and J by 1 base. The CDR3 spans 14 residues. CDR3 protein: CASSRTGGSYEQYF. CDR3 in DNA: TGTGCCAGCAGTCGGACAGGGGGTTCCTACGAGCAGTACTTC.

The gene calls are TRBV6-5 and TRBJ2-1, with a possible D match to TRBD1 (6 bases). V was trimmed by 2 bases and J by 5 bases, leaving 13 bases between them. Germline V gene data show CDR1 as MNHEY and CDR2 as SVGAGI. This CDR3 contains 15 residues. The CDR3 nucleotides are TGTGCCAGCAGTTACGAACAGGGAGTGAACAATGAGCAGTTCTTC. Amino acids: CASSYEQGVNNEQFF.

This chain joins TRBV9 and TRBJ1-2; D gene unclear. Deletions cut 0 bases from V and 4 bases from J, with 10 bases between. Germline-derived CDR1 and CDR2 are SGDLS and YYNGEE. The CDR3 length is 14 residues. The CDR3: CASSVDATPYGYTF. The CDR3 coding sequence is TGTGCCAGCAGCGTAGATGCGACTCCCTATGGCTACACCTTC.